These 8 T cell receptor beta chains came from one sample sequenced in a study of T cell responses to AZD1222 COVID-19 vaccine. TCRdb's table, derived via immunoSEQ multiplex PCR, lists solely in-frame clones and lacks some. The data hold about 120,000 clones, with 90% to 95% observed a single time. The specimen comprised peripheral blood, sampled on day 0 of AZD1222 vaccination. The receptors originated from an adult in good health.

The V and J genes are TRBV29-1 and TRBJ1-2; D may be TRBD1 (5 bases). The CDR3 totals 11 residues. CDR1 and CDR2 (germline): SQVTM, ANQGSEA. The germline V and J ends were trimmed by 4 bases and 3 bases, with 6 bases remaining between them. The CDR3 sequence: CSVGGDYGYTF. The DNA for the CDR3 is TGCAGCGTTGGAGGGGACTATGGCTACACCTTC.

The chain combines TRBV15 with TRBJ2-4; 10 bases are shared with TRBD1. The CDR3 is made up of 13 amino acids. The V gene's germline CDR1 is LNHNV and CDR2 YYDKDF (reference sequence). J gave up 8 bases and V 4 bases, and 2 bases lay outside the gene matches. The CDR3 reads CATSTGQGDIQYF. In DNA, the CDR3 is TGTGCCACCAGCACAGGACAGGGGGACATTCAGTACTTC.

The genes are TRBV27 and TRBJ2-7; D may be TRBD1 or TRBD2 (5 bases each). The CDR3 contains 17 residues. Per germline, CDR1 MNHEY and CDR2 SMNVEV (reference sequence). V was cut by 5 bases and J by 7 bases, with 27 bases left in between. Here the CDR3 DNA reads TGTGCCAGCAGTCCCTATCTCCCAGGGAAAACCTGGGGGGAGCAGTACTTC. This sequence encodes CASSPYLPGKTWGEQYF.

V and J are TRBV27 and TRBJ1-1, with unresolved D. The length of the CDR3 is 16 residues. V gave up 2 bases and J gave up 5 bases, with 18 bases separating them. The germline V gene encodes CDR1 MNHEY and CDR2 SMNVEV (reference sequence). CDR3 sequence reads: CASSLDGLLSNTEAFF. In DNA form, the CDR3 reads TGTGCCAGCAGTTTAGACGGACTCCTTTCTAATACTGAAGCTTTCTTT.

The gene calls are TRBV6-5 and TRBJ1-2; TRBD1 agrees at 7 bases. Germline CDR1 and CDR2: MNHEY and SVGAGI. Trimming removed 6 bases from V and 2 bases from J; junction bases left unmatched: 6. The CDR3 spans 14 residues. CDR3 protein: CASRYRGSNYGYTF. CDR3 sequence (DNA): TGTGCCAGCAGGTACAGGGGAAGCAACTATGGCTACACCTTC.

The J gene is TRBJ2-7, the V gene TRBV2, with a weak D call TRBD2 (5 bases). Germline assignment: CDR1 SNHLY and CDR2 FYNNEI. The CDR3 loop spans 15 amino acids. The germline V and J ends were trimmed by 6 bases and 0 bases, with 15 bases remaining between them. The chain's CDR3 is CASRVGRSSSYEQYF. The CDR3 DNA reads TGTGCCAGCAGGGTTGGGAGATCCAGCTCCTACGAGCAGTACTTC.

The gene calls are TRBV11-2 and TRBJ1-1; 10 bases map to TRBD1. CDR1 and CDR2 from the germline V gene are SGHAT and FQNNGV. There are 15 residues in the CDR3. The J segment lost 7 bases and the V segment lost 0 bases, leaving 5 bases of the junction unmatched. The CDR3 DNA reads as TGTGCCAGCAGCTTAGAGAGACAGGGGGCTTTTGAAGCTTTCTTT. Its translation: CASSLERQGAFEAFF.

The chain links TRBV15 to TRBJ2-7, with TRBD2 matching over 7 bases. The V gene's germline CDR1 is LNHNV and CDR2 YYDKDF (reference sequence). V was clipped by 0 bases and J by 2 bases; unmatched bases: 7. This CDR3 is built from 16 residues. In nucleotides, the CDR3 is TGTGCCACCAGCAGAGATTACCAGCGGGGTACCTACGAGCAGTACTTC. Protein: CATSRDYQRGTYEQYF. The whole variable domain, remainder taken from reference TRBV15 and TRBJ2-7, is DAMVIQNPRYQVTQFGKPVTLSCSQTLNHNVMYWYQQKSSQAPKLLFHYYDKDFNNEADTPDNFQSRRPNTSFCFLDIRSPGLGDTAMYLCATSRDYQRGTYEQYFGPGTRLTVT.